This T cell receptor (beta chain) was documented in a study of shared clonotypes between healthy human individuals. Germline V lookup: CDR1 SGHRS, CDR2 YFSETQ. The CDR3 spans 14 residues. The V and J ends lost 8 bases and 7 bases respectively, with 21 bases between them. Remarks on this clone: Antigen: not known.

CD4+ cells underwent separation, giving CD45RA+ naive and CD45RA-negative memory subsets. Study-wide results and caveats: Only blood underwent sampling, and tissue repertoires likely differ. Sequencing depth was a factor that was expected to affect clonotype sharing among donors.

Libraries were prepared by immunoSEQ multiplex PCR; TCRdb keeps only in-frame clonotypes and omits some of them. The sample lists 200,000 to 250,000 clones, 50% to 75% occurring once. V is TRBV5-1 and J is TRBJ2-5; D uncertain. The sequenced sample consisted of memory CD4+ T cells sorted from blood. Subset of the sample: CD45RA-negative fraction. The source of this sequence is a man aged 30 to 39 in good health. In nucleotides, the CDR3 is TGCGCCAGTTCTTTGAATGACTTCCTTGGGACCCAGTACTTC. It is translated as CASSLNDFLGTQYF.